This T cell receptor beta chain was sequenced in a study of OX40 agonist ivuxolimab in advanced cancers. Study summary: Every 2 weeks, ivuxolimab was infused into the patients intravenously at between 0.01 and 10 mg/kg. Those enrolled were less than 85% male, with a mean age of roughly 62 years and ages from 23 to 79. Whole-study findings and limits: There was clonal expansion of CD4+ and CD8+ blood T cells by week 6 at 0.1 to 3.0 mg/kg. Clonal expansion among partial responders at 0.1-3.0 mg/kg ranked near the lowest.

Sequencing used immunoSEQ multiplex PCR; TCRdb keeps in-frame clones, though not all of them. The top ten hold 15% to 20% of the sample, which has approximately 28,000 clones, 70% to 90% seen once. With respect to this clone: What it binds is not known.

This sample comprised CD4+ or CD8+ T cells sorted from blood, obtained in a trial of the OX40 agonist ivuxolimab. The TCR sequence derives from an adult with an advanced solid tumor such as melanoma, head and neck, liver or kidney cancer.

CDR3 sequence (DNA): TGTGCCAGCAGCCCTACTAGACTAGTGGGGAATGAGCAGTTCTTC. Its protein product is CASSPTRLVGNEQFF. This chain joins TRBV11-2 and TRBJ2-1; D is possibly TRBD2 (6 bases). From germline, CDR1 is SGHAT and CDR2 FQNNGV. V dropped 5 bases and J dropped 7 bases, with 18 bases sitting between them. This CDR3 has 15 amino acids.